Following are 12 T cell receptor beta chains from one sample sequenced in a study of cytomegalovirus exposure and HLA in healthy donors. Data came from immunoSEQ multiplex PCR; TCRdb stores just in-frame clones and leaves some out. The sample includes about 200,000 clones, around four fifths of them seen just once. The sequencing input was PBMCs. Receptors were obtained from a woman younger than 35 in good health and CMV-seronegative.

The chain combines TRBV27 with TRBJ1-1; a weak D match, TRBD1 (6 bases). The CDR3 consists of 15 residues. V gave up 5 bases and J gave up 5 bases, with 18 bases separating them. Germline CDR1 is MNHEY and CDR2 is SMNVEV (reference sequence). CDR3 nucleotide sequence: TGTGCCAGCAGTCTGAACCGGGACAAGCCTACTGAAGCTTTCTTT. Translating it yields CASSLNRDKPTEAFF.

As DNA, the CDR3 is TGCGCCAGCAGCTACGGGCTAAACCGCTACAATGAGCAGTTCTTC. It is translated as CASSYGLNRYNEQFF. This rearrangement joins TRBV5-1 to TRBJ2-1; D remains ambiguous. Germline V CDR1 and CDR2: SGHRS, YFSETQ. The CDR3 runs 15 residues. V dropped 3 bases and J dropped 3 bases, with 13 bases sitting between them.

The chain couples TRBV27 to TRBJ2-1, with TRBD2 identical over 9 bases. Per the germline V gene, CDR1 is MNHEY and CDR2 is SMNVEV (reference sequence). V lost 1 base to trimming and J lost 4 bases; unmatched junction nucleotides: 5. The CDR3 totals 16 residues. This CDR3 reads CASSLWASGVYNEQFF. CDR3 coding DNA: TGTGCCAGCAGTTTATGGGCTAGCGGGGTTTACAATGAGCAGTTCTTC.

V usage is TRBV27 and J usage is TRBJ2-5; the match to TRBD1 covers 12 bases. V lost 6 bases to trimming and J lost 5 bases; unmatched junction nucleotides: 4. CDR1 MNHEY and CDR2 SMNVEV come from the germline V gene (reference sequence). The CDR3 consists of 14 residues. In DNA, the CDR3 is TGTGCCAGCAGCTGGGGACAGGGGGCCGAGACCCAGTACTTC. Amino acid sequence: CASSWGQGAETQYF.

This clone was seen just once. The chain recombines TRBV4-1 with TRBJ2-2; no reliable D call. CDR3 size: 13 residues. Trimming cost V 3 bases and J 5 bases, with 7 bases left between them. Germline assignment: CDR1 MGHRA and CDR2 YSYEKL. This CDR3 reads CASSQGITGELFF. DNA of the CDR3: TGCGCCAGCAGCCAGGGGATAACCGGGGAGCTGTTTTTT.

The chain is built from TRBV2 and TRBJ1-3; D is undetermined. Trimming stripped 3 bases from V and 0 bases from J, with 6 bases between. The CDR3 totals 14 residues. CDR1 is SNHLY and CDR2 is FYNNEI in the germline V gene. The CDR3 is CASSEGSSGNTIYF. In nucleotides, the CDR3 is TGTGCCAGCAGTGAGGGCAGCTCTGGAAACACCATATATTTT.

This clone is large by share. Other DNA sequences in the sample encode the same CDR3. The chain is built from TRBV7-8 and TRBJ2-7; 11 bases line up with TRBD2. The CDR3 has 15 amino acids. From germline, CDR1 is SGHVS and CDR2 FQNEAQ. V trimming: 5 bases; J trimming: 1 base; junction bases outside the gene matches: 4. CDR3 nucleotide sequence: TGTGCCAGCAGCCCCAGGACTAGCGGGTCCTACGAGCAGTACTTC. It encodes CASSPRTSGSYEQYF.

The chain uses TRBV19 and TRBJ2-7, with D unclear. Germline V gene sequence: CDR1 LNHDA, CDR2 SQIVND (reference sequence). The germline V and J ends were trimmed by 3 bases and 5 bases, with 14 bases remaining between them. The CDR3 runs 14 residues. The CDR3 sequence is CASSIWNKGHEQYF. The DNA of the CDR3 is TGTGCCAGTAGTATTTGGAACAAGGGCCACGAGCAGTACTTC.

V is TRBV6-6 and J is TRBJ1-5; D remains ambiguous. This CDR3 has 12 amino acids. The germline V gene has CDR1 MNHNY and CDR2 SVGAGI (reference sequence). V shed 6 bases and J shed 7 bases, with 10 bases lying between them. The DNA for the CDR3 is TGTGCCAGCAGCCTACGAGGGCAGCCCCAGCATTTT. Its protein product is CASSLRGQPQHF.

The chain employs TRBV5-1 and TRBJ2-7, with 7 bases lining up with TRBD1. The CDR3 runs 13 residues. The junction had 1 base not matched to a gene; V was cut back by 0 bases and J by 4 bases. Germline loops: CDR1 SGHRS, CDR2 YFSETQ. The CDR3: CASSLGGQYEQYF. The CDR3, as DNA: TGCGCCAGCAGCTTGGGGGGACAGTACGAGCAGTACTTC.

CDR3 sequence reads: CASSFRGPGEPQHF. The CDR3 nucleotides read TGTGCCAGCAGTTTCCGGGGCCCGGGGGAGCCCCAGCATTTT. The V gene is TRBV6-5, the J gene TRBJ1-5, with D possibly TRBD1 on 5 matching bases. V lost 4 bases and J lost 8, with 15 bases in between. The CDR3 has 14 amino acids. The V gene's germline CDR1 is MNHEY and CDR2 SVGAGI.

V and J are TRBV6-1 and TRBJ1-1, with D possibly matching TRBD1 (6 bases). With 10 bases removed from V and 5 bases from J, the gap between germline ends came to 17 bases. The CDR3 runs to 13 residues. Germline V gene lookup returns CDR1 MNHNS and CDR2 SASEGT. For the CDR3, the DNA is TGTGCCACCTCTACACAGGGCGGTACTGAAGCTTTCTTT. Translating it yields CATSTQGGTEAFF.